The sequence of this T cell receptor beta chain was determined in a study of somatic mutations in cytotoxic T cells in rheumatoid arthritis. Study-level information: Patient blood (approximately 30 ml EDTA) was collected right after diagnosis, preceding any treatment. General study results and limits: Rheumatoid arthritis patients and age-matched healthy controls showed no significant difference in CD8+ T-cell clonality.

Comment on this clone: Its antigen is undetermined.

This CDR3 contains 16 residues. Per germline, CDR1 LNHNV and CDR2 YYDKDF (reference sequence). V gave up 6 bases and J gave up 4 bases, with 16 bases separating them. Data came from immunoSEQ multiplex PCR; TCRdb stores just in-frame clones and leaves some out. The repertoire holds roughly 20,000 clones, with over 75% as singletons. This receptor was identified in an adult with rheumatoid arthritis. The chain employs TRBV15 and TRBJ2-6; no reliable D call. The sample was CD8+ T cells sorted from blood. This CDR3 reads CATSIISGTGANVLTF. The CDR3 DNA is TGTGCCACCAGTATAATTTCAGGCACCGGGGCCAACGTCCTGACTTTC. Based on the CDR3 plus reference TRBV15 and TRBJ2-6, the full variable domain is DAMVIQNPRYQVTQFGKPVTLSCSQTLNHNVMYWYQQKSSQAPKLLFHYYDKDFNNEADTPDNFQSRRPNTSFCFLDIRSPGLGDTAMYLCATSIISGTGANVLTFGAGSRLTVL.